The next 10 T cell receptor beta chains were all read from a single sample in a study of blood T cell repertoires in COVID-19. Libraries were prepared by immunoSEQ multiplex PCR; TCRdb keeps only in-frame clonotypes and omits some of them. The top ten hold roughly 4% of the sample, which has a few hundred thousand clones, around 90% seen once. What was sequenced was peripheral blood. The receptors stem from a man in his 60s who had recovered from COVID-19.

V is TRBV7-3 and J is TRBJ2-3, with 12 positions matching TRBD2. The ends lost 1 base at V and 1 base at J; junction bases unmatched: 9. Germline V gene lookup returns CDR1 SGHTA and CDR2 FQGTGA. The CDR3 contains 19 residues. The CDR3 is CASSLKGASGGARTDTQYF. CDR3 DNA: TGTGCCAGCAGCTTAAAGGGAGCTAGCGGGGGGGCTCGCACAGATACGCAGTATTTT.

The rearrangement joins TRBV19 to TRBJ1-1; TRBD1 agrees at 7 bases. CDR3 length: 14 residues. The germline gives CDR1 LNHDA, CDR2 SQIVND (reference sequence). Trimming took 7 bases from V and 1 from J; bases not matched to a gene: 6. The CDR3 here is CASTLGQSNTEAFF. The CDR3 nucleotides are TGTGCCAGTACCCTGGGACAGTCGAACACTGAAGCTTTCTTT.

This chain joins TRBV18 and TRBJ1-6; 9 nucleotides agree with TRBD1. The CDR3 is made up of 16 amino acids. Germline-derived CDR1 and CDR2 are KGHSH and LQKENI. V dropped 6 bases and J dropped 8; count of bases not matched to a gene: 11. CDR3 in DNA: TGTGCCAGCTCGACAGCGACCGGGACAGGGTATTCACCCCTCCACTTT. Translation gives CASSTATGTGYSPLHF.

CDR3 sequence reads: CASSPTGVTNEKLFF. CDR3 nucleotides: TGTGCCAGCAGCCCAACGGGGGTAACTAATGAAAAACTGTTTTTT. The chain joins TRBV3-1 (or the pseudogene TRBV3-2) to TRBJ1-4; a weak D match, TRBD1 (5 bases). The germline gives CDR1 LGHDT, CDR2 YNNKEL (reference sequence). This CDR3 has 15 residues. V was shortened by 4 bases and J by 1 base, with 10 bases between the two germline ends.

The CDR3 coding sequence is TGCGCCAGCAGCTTGCGGGAGGACAAATACAATGAGCAGTTCTTC. Translation gives CASSLREDKYNEQFF. The chain combines TRBV5-1 with TRBJ2-1; 7 nucleotides agree with TRBD2. The CDR3 covers 15 residues. Germline V gives CDR1 SGHRS, CDR2 YFSETQ. The V and J ends lost 1 base and 4 bases, in that order; junction bases with no gene match: 5.

CDR3 amino acids: CASSYYTGNNEQFF. CDR3 nucleotide sequence: TGTGCCAGCAGTTACTATACGGGGAACAATGAGCAGTTCTTC. V gene TRBV6-5 combines with J gene TRBJ2-1; possibly TRBD2 for D (5 bases). The V end lost 1 base, the J end lost 5 bases, and 9 bases lay between the germline ends. CDR1 is MNHEY and CDR2 is SVGAGI in the germline V gene. The length of the CDR3 is 14 residues.

This clone was detected a few times. The chain combines TRBV7-9 with TRBJ1-6; 9 bases align to TRBD1. Germline CDR1 reads SEHNR; CDR2 reads FQNEAQ (reference sequence). The CDR3 runs 14 residues. J was trimmed by 14 bases and V by 5 bases; bases with no gene match: 10. The CDR3 loop reads CASSPEDRGETLHF. CDR3 DNA: TGTGCCAGCAGCCCCGAGGACAGGGGAGAAACCCTCCACTTT.

This chain links TRBV14 with TRBJ2-1; 8 nucleotides match TRBD2. This CDR3 has 17 residues. J was trimmed by 0 bases and V by 2 bases; bases with no gene match: 6. Germline CDR1 SGHDN, CDR2 FVKESK. This chain's CDR3 is CASSQFPGTSSYNEQFF. The CDR3 DNA reads TGTGCCAGCAGCCAATTCCCCGGGACTAGCTCCTACAATGAGCAGTTCTTC.

The V and J genes are TRBV10-3 and TRBJ1-2; D call uncertain. This CDR3 contains 12 residues. The germline gives CDR1 ENHRY, CDR2 SYGVKD. The V end lost 6 bases, the J end lost 8 bases, and 13 bases lay between the germline ends. CDR3 protein: CAIRSRERGYTF. CDR3 DNA: TGTGCCATCAGATCCCGGGAGCGGGGCTACACCTTC.

The V and J genes are TRBV7-9 and TRBJ1-2, with unresolved D. Germline CDR1 is SEHNR and CDR2 is FQNEAQ (reference sequence). The ends were cut back, 0 bases at V and 0 bases at J, with 8 bases in the middle. The CDR3 has 15 residues. This chain's CDR3 is CASSLAGRTNYGYTF. DNA of the CDR3: TGTGCCAGCAGCTTAGCTGGCAGAACTAACTATGGCTACACCTTC.